Presented here are 9 T cell receptor beta chains from one specimen sequenced in a study of T cell clonotyping in hematopoietic cell transplantation. Method: immunoSEQ multiplex PCR; TCRdb's copy keeps in-frame clones and lacks some. The table shows 15,000 to 20,000 clones, with over 55% occurring only once. The sample was peripheral blood mononuclear cells. The receptors were sampled from a woman aged 55-69 years in good health. Some clones in this sample may be carry-over from other donors' samples.

The chain combines TRBV28 with TRBJ1-5; 10 nucleotides align to TRBD1. CDR1 and CDR2 (germline): MDHEN, SYDVKM. The V segment lost 6 bases and the J segment 7 bases; nucleotides outside the gene matches: 6. This CDR3 contains 14 residues. The CDR3 region has the DNA TGTGCCAGCAGGTCGACAGGGGGCGGGCAGCCCCAGCATTTT. Protein product: CASRSTGGGQPQHF.

The chain employs TRBV18 and TRBJ1-2; possibly TRBD1 for D (6 bases). V lost 2 bases and J lost 8, with 9 bases in between. This CDR3 has 12 residues. The V gene's germline CDR1 is KGHSH and CDR2 LQKENI. CDR3 sequence: CASSPAGEGYTF. The CDR3 DNA follows: TGTGCCAGCTCACCAGCAGGGGAGGGCTACACCTTC.

The chain carries TRBV27 and TRBJ1-1, with 8 bases identical to TRBD1. The CDR3 totals 13 residues. Germline V CDR1 and CDR2: MNHEY, SMNVEV (reference sequence). J was trimmed by 4 bases and V by 8 bases; bases with no gene match: 6. The CDR3 DNA is TGTGCCAGCGGCCTCGGACAGGGCACTGAAGCTTTCTTT. Translated: CASGLGQGTEAFF.

The chain is built from TRBV28 and TRBJ2-7, with D possibly TRBD2 on 5 matching bases. V was cut by 6 bases and J by 4 bases, with 19 bases left in between. Germline CDR1 MDHEN, CDR2 SYDVKM. This CDR3 has 15 amino acids. CDR3 region: CASRGPGVRGYEQYF. The CDR3 region has the DNA TGTGCCAGCAGAGGACCCGGGGTACGAGGTTACGAGCAGTACTTC.

The chain recombines TRBV28 with TRBJ1-5; TRBD1 aligns across 9 bases. In germline, CDR1 is MDHEN, CDR2 SYDVKM. CDR3 size: 14 residues. J gave up 6 bases and V 6 bases, and 6 bases lay outside the gene matches. The CDR3 reads CASSQTGGGQPQHF. CDR3 coding DNA: TGTGCCAGCAGCCAAACAGGGGGCGGTCAGCCCCAGCATTTT. Full variable domain (remainder filled in from reference TRBV28 and TRBJ1-5): DVKVTQSSRYLVKRTGEKVFLECVQDMDHENMFWYRQDPGLGLRLIYFSYDVKMKEKGDIPEGYSVSREKKERFSLILESASTNQTSMYLCASSQTGGGQPQHFGDGTRLSIL.

The chain joins TRBV9 to TRBJ2-3; TRBD2 matches 7 bases. CDR1 is SGDLS, CDR2 YYNGEE, per germline. The CDR3 totals 15 residues. Germline trimming cut 1 base from V and 4 bases from J; bases unmatched to any gene: 6. DNA for the CDR3: TGTGCCAGCAGCGTAACCAGCGGGGTCCCAGATACGCAGTATTTT. Its protein is CASSVTSGVPDTQYF.

This clone was counted a few times. The rearrangement joins TRBV2 to TRBJ2-7; 9 bases fit TRBD2. CDR1 and CDR2 from the germline V gene are SNHLY and FYNNEI. The CDR3 sequence is 12 residues long. Losses at the gene ends were 4 bases for V and 5 bases for J; bases not matched to a gene: 0. The CDR3 protein is CASSVAGDEQYF. CDR3 in DNA: TGTGCCAGCAGTGTAGCGGGAGACGAGCAGTACTTC.

The CDR3 sequence is CASSFGTGRQPQHF. Written as DNA, the CDR3 is TGTGCCAGCAGCTTCGGGACAGGACGACAGCCCCAGCATTTT. V and J are TRBV27 and TRBJ1-5, with 8 nucleotides matching TRBD1. CDR3 length equals 14 residues. CDR1 MNHEY and CDR2 SMNVEV come from the germline V gene (reference sequence). After removal of 6 bases from V and 7 bases from J, the junction contained 8 bases not matched to a gene.

This clone was detected a few times. V and J are TRBV6-5 and TRBJ2-7, with a possible D match to TRBD2 (6 bases). The CDR3 runs to 13 residues. With 5 bases removed from V and 3 bases from J, the gap between germline ends came to 11 bases. In germline, CDR1 is MNHEY, CDR2 SVGAGI. CDR3 residues: CASSGGGGYEQYF. CDR3 DNA: TGTGCCAGCAGTGGGGGAGGCGGCTACGAGCAGTACTTC.